The present entry profiles one T cell receptor beta chain with its context. What it binds is not known. This entry comes from a study of T cell repertoires in cytomegalovirus infection. For the study at large: Signatures in public TCR beta sequences pointed to both CMV infection and matching HLA type. Study outcomes and limitations: Cumulative public TCR beta family frequency identified carriers of CMV plus the relevant HLA. The ex vivo response showed dominance by HLA-C-restricted CMV-specific TCR beta clonotypes.

Trimming removed 1 base from V and 3 bases from J, with 9 bases in between. The CDR3 is made up of 13 amino acids. Germline values: CDR1 GTSNPN, CDR2 SVGIG (reference sequence). TCRdb used MiXCR to reprocess the reads, holding one entry per CDR3 protein. The repertoire has more than 150,000 distinct CDR3 sequences, under 25% of them found once; the top ten carry around 3.2%. The sample consisted of PBMCs. The clonotype originates from a human donor in good health (CMV status not recorded). Some clones in this sample may be carry-over from other donors' samples. V usage is TRBV30 and J usage is TRBJ1-1; tentatively, D is TRBD1 (5 bases). The CDR3 coding sequence is TGTGCCTGGAGTGCAGGGTTTCACACTGAAGCTTTCTTT. It encodes CAWSAGFHTEAFF.